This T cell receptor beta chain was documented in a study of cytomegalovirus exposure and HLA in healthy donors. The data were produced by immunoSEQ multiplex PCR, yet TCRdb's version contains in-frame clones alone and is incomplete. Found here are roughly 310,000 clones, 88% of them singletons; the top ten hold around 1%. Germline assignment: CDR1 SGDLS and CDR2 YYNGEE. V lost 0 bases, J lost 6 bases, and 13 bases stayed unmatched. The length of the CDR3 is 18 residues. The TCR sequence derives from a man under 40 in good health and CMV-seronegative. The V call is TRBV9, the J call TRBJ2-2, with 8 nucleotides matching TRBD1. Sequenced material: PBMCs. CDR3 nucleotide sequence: TGTGCCAGCAGCGTAGATTTGTCGGGACAGGTCGGGGCCGGGGAGCTGTTTTTT. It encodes CASSVDLSGQVGAGELFF.